One and the same sample provided the 32 T cell receptor beta chains below, sequenced in a study of blood T cell repertoires in COVID-19. Method: immunoSEQ multiplex PCR; TCRdb's copy keeps in-frame clones and lacks some. The table lists 150,000 to 170,000 clones, around 85% of them singletons, with approximately 0.63% in the top ten. Input material: peripheral blood. Every receptor here comes from a man aged 55 to 69 with COVID-19, enrolled during active disease.

This chain joins TRBV7-8 and TRBJ2-1; D call uncertain. The germline V gene has CDR1 SGHVS and CDR2 FQNEAQ. Trimming left V 5 bases short and J 1 base short, with 12 bases between. This CDR3 is 15 amino acids long. The CDR3 protein is CASSPSDGSYNEQFF. The CDR3 region has the DNA TGTGCCAGCAGCCCCTCAGACGGGTCCTACAATGAGCAGTTCTTC.

This chain uses TRBV7-8 with TRBJ2-2; 7 bases align to TRBD1. Germline-derived CDR1 and CDR2 are SGHVS and FQNEAQ. The CDR3 sequence is 20 residues long. V gave up 3 bases and J gave up 0 bases; unmatched junction bases: 16. CDR3 in DNA: TGTGCCAGCAGCTTTAACTCCCGAATACAGGGGCCGACGAACACCGGGGAGCTGTTTTTT. The encoded protein is CASSFNSRIQGPTNTGELFF.

This clone was observed a handful of times. The chain links TRBV28 to TRBJ1-1; weak D call: TRBD1 (6 bases). Germline values: CDR1 MDHEN, CDR2 SYDVKM. Trimming removed 2 bases from V and 0 bases from J, with 13 bases in between. The CDR3 is 16 amino acids. CDR3: CASSLDRRYMNTEAFF. The CDR3 bases are TGTGCCAGCAGTTTAGACAGGCGATACATGAACACTGAAGCTTTCTTT.

This chain joins TRBV19 and TRBJ1-4, with 7 bases matching TRBD1. The germline V gene has CDR1 LNHDA and CDR2 SQIVND (reference sequence). CDR3 length: 16 residues. V dropped 5 bases and J dropped 5; count of bases not matched to a gene: 11. The CDR3 is CASSQIFGTANEKLFF. The CDR3 bases are TGTGCCAGTAGTCAGATTTTCGGGACAGCGAATGAAAAACTGTTTTTT.

Points on this clone: Relative to the germline gene, one junction end is altered; a read error may explain this. CDR3 sequence (DNA): TGCGCCCGCAGCGGGGGGACAGGGGGCACCGGGGAGCTGTTTTTT. Translation gives CARSGGTGGTGELFF. This chain links TRBV5-1 with TRBJ2-2; the match to TRBD1 covers 11 bases. In germline, CDR1 is SGHRS, CDR2 YFSETQ. The length of the CDR3 is 15 residues.

The V gene is TRBV28, the J gene TRBJ1-1, with D possibly TRBD1 on 5 matching bases. Trimming cost V 6 bases and J 0 bases, with 8 bases left between them. The germline V gene has CDR1 MDHEN and CDR2 SYDVKM. The CDR3 sequence is 13 residues long. The chain's CDR3 is CASRQQVNTEAFF. CDR3 nucleotides: TGTGCCAGCAGACAACAGGTGAACACTGAAGCTTTCTTT.

V gene TRBV6-5 combines with J gene TRBJ2-7; TRBD2 is a possible D gene (7 bases). Trimming pared 5 bases from V and 4 bases from J, leaving 18 bases between. Germline CDR1 is MNHEY and CDR2 is SVGAGI. CDR3 size: 15 residues. The CDR3 region has the DNA TGTGCCAGCAGTATACAGGGAGGGACATCATACGAGCAGTACTTC. Protein sequence: CASSIQGGTSYEQYF.

The chain carries TRBV30 and TRBJ1-3; 7 bases align to TRBD1. V shed 5 bases and J 4 bases; nucleotides not matched to a gene: 8. The germline V gene encodes CDR1 GTSNPN and CDR2 SVGIG (reference sequence). The CDR3 covers 14 residues. The CDR3 DNA follows: TGTGCCTGGGGTAAAGGGGGCGCGGGAAACACCATATATTTT. Protein product: CAWGKGGAGNTIYF.

V and J are TRBV27 and TRBJ2-1; maybe TRBD1 (5 bases). This CDR3 spans 16 amino acids. The V end was cut by 4 bases, the J end by 2 bases, with 15 bases between. The germline V gene encodes CDR1 MNHEY and CDR2 SMNVEV (reference sequence). CDR3 DNA sequence: TGTGCCAGCAGTTGGGTAACAGGCCTCACCTACAATGAGCAGTTCTTC. Its translation: CASSWVTGLTYNEQFF.

This chain joins TRBV11-1 and TRBJ1-2; a possible D gene is TRBD1 (6 bases). CDR1 and CDR2 from the germline V gene are SGHAT and FQDESV (reference sequence). This CDR3 contains 13 residues. The germline V and J ends were trimmed by 3 bases and 7 bases, with 12 bases remaining between them. CDR3 residues: CASSFGGRGGYTF. CDR3 DNA sequence: TGTGCCAGCAGCTTCGGGGGGCGCGGTGGCTACACCTTC.

The chain links TRBV15 to TRBJ1-3; a possible D gene is TRBD1 (6 bases). V lost 4 bases to trimming and J lost 8 bases, with 12 bases between them. CDR1 and CDR2 (germline): LNHNV, YYDKDF (reference sequence). CDR3 length: 13 residues. The CDR3 region has the DNA TGTGCCACCAGCATTACAGGGCGGGACACCATATATTTT. Amino acids: CATSITGRDTIYF.

The genes are TRBV5-1 and TRBJ2-1; D is uncertain. This CDR3 is built from 12 residues. Trimming removed 5 bases from V and 9 bases from J, with 12 bases in between. Germline loops: CDR1 SGHRS, CDR2 YFSETQ. The CDR3 coding sequence is TGCGCCAGCAGGTCTCCTGGCGGTGAGCAGTTCTTC. Its translation: CASRSPGGEQFF.

The rearrangement joins TRBV4-1 to TRBJ2-4; TRBD2 matches at 10 bases. CDR3 length: 19 residues. The trim removed 0 bases at V and 2 bases at J, leaving 10 bases unmatched. Germline V CDR1 and CDR2: MGHRA, YSYEKL. The CDR3 reads CASSQDYSGGALSKNIQYF. For the CDR3, the DNA is TGCGCCAGCAGCCAAGATTACAGCGGGGGGGCCCTATCCAAAAACATTCAGTACTTC.

The CDR3 nucleotides read TGTGCCAGCAGTCCACAGGGGGCTTTACCTAGCGCTGAAGCTTTCTTT. Translating gives CASSPQGALPSAEAFF. The gene calls are TRBV9 and TRBJ1-1; 9 bases line up with TRBD1. The germline CDR1 and CDR2 sequences are SGDLS and YYNGEE. Germline trimming cut 5 bases from V and 6 bases from J; bases unmatched to any gene: 14. The CDR3 is 16 residues long.

This chain connects TRBV2 to TRBJ2-6; D not certain. Germline V lookup: CDR1 SNHLY, CDR2 FYNNEI. The CDR3 covers 17 residues. V lost 3 bases to trimming and J lost 0 bases, with 12 bases between them. CDR3 DNA: TGTGCCAGCAGTGAGGTTGGAGCAAGCTCTGGGGCCAACGTCCTGACTTTC. This gives the protein CASSEVGASSGANVLTF.

The gene calls are TRBV4-1 and TRBJ2-2; a weak D match, TRBD1 (6 bases). Germline assignment: CDR1 MGHRA and CDR2 YSYEKL. The germline V and J ends were trimmed by 6 bases and 3 bases, with 14 bases remaining between them. The CDR3 spans 15 residues. The CDR3: CASRTGQTDTGELFF. The CDR3 coding sequence is TGCGCCAGCAGAACAGGGCAGACCGACACCGGGGAGCTGTTTTTT.

This clone was found once. The chain combines TRBV4-3 with TRBJ1-6, with 7 nucleotides matching TRBD1. The CDR3 totals 14 residues. The J segment lost 10 bases and the V segment lost 3 bases, leaving 6 bases of the junction unmatched. Germline CDR1 and CDR2: LGHNA and YSLEER. The CDR3 nucleotides read TGCGCCAGCAGCCATCTACAGGGGAACTCACCCCTCCACTTT. Translated: CASSHLQGNSPLHF.

The chain carries TRBV7-6 and TRBJ2-1; 9 bases are a match to TRBD1. This CDR3 spans 15 amino acids. The ends lost 6 bases at V and 2 bases at J; junction bases unmatched: 5. Germline V lookup: CDR1 SGHVS, CDR2 FNYEAQ. CDR3 bases: TGTGCCAGCAGTTCCACAGGGGGCGCCTACAATGAGCAGTTCTTC. As protein: CASSSTGGAYNEQFF.

This chain links TRBV10-3 with TRBJ1-6; TRBD1 might be the D (5 bases). Trimming shortened V by 6 bases and J by 10 bases, and 16 bases separated the two germline ends. The CDR3 has 14 residues. Germline CDR1 reads ENHRY; CDR2 reads SYGVKD. CDR3 in amino acids: CAISEGNRGSPLHF. Written as DNA, the CDR3 is TGTGCCATCAGCGAAGGAAACCGGGGGTCACCCCTCCACTTT.

This sequence joins TRBV27 and TRBJ1-4; D may be TRBD1 (5 bases). The germline V gene encodes CDR1 MNHEY and CDR2 SMNVEV (reference sequence). The V end lost 5 bases, the J end lost 2 bases, and 18 bases lay between the germline ends. The CDR3 loop spans 17 amino acids. The CDR3 region has the DNA TGTGCCAGCAGTCCGATCCTTACCCGGGGGACTAATGAAAAACTGTTTTTT. Residues: CASSPILTRGTNEKLFF.

V is TRBV24-1 and J is TRBJ1-5, with D possibly matching TRBD1 (5 bases). V was pared by 4 bases and J by 1 base, with 13 bases between. CDR3 length: 16 residues. Germline CDR1 reads KGHDR; CDR2 reads SFDVKD. In nucleotides, the CDR3 is TGTGCCACCAGTGAGGAGGGACGGAAAAGCAATCAGCCCCAGCATTTT. Translation: CATSEEGRKSNQPQHF.

V and J are TRBV9 and TRBJ2-5; possibly TRBD2 for D (6 bases). The CDR3 loop spans 15 amino acids. From germline, CDR1 is SGDLS and CDR2 YYNGEE. V shed 3 bases and J shed 5 bases, with 17 bases lying between them. This CDR3 is CASSAGVGGLETQYF. CDR3 nucleotide sequence: TGTGCCAGCAGCGCCGGTGTAGGAGGGCTTGAGACCCAGTACTTC.

This chain links TRBV7-9 with TRBJ1-1, with 7 bases lining up with TRBD1. CDR3 length: 15 amino acids. Trimming cost V 1 base and J 1 base; bases outside gene matches: 3. The V gene's germline CDR1 is SEHNR and CDR2 FQNEAQ (reference sequence). The CDR3 loop reads CASSLDGTANTEAFF. The CDR3 nucleotides are TGTGCCAGCAGCTTAGATGGGACAGCGAACACTGAAGCTTTCTTT.

The chain combines TRBV19 with TRBJ2-3, with D maybe TRBD1 (5 bases). Germline lookup yields CDR1 LNHDA and CDR2 SQIVND (reference sequence). The length of the CDR3 is 15 residues. Trimming took off 4 bases at V and 2 bases at J, with 13 bases between the two ends. CDR3 protein: CASSTLEGATDTQYF. The DNA of the CDR3 is TGTGCCAGTAGTACTTTGGAAGGGGCCACAGATACGCAGTATTTT.

This chain links TRBV5-1 with TRBJ1-1, with D possibly being TRBD1 (6 bases). Germline V CDR1 and CDR2: SGHRS, YFSETQ. Trimming took off 7 bases at V and 0 bases at J, with 13 bases between the two ends. This CDR3 spans 14 amino acids. DNA of the CDR3: TGCGCCAGCGGATCAGGGGCAATGAACACTGAAGCTTTCTTT. This translates into CASGSGAMNTEAFF.

The V gene is TRBV6-6, the J gene TRBJ2-1; 7 nucleotides match TRBD1. This CDR3 contains 17 residues. Germline V gives CDR1 MNHNY, CDR2 SVGAGI (reference sequence). V lost 5 bases and J lost 1; bases outside the gene matches: 11. The CDR3 DNA sequence: TGTGCCAGCAGTCGGGAATCAGGGGGTAGGTCCTACAATGAGCAGTTCTTC. It yields the protein CASSRESGGRSYNEQFF.

The chain uses TRBV3-1 (or the pseudogene TRBV3-2) and TRBJ2-5, with D unclear. The V and J ends lost 0 bases and 4 bases respectively, with 3 bases between them. The CDR3 totals 12 residues. Germline CDR1 is LGHDT and CDR2 is YNNKEL (reference sequence). The CDR3 loop reads CASSQDRETQYF. CDR3 coding DNA: TGTGCCAGCAGCCAAGATAGAGAGACCCAGTACTTC.

The rearrangement links TRBV7-2 to TRBJ1-2; D not certain. The length of the CDR3 is 13 residues. Per germline, CDR1 SGHTA and CDR2 FQGNSA. V shed 3 bases and J shed 6 bases, with 11 bases lying between them. The CDR3 reads CASSFFTSDGYTF. The CDR3 coding sequence is TGTGCCAGCAGCTTTTTTACATCAGATGGCTACACCTTC.

Of note for this clone: The junction departs from the called germline gene at one end, perhaps through a read error. The J gene is TRBJ2-1, the V gene TRBV5-5; 8 bases are a match to TRBD2. The CDR3 loop spans 16 amino acids. In germline, CDR1 is SGHKS, CDR2 YYEKEE (reference sequence). CDR3 sequence (DNA): TGTGCCAGCAGTTTGGGACCGGGAGGGCCGGGGAATGAGCAGTTCTTC. Its translation is CASSLGPGGPGNEQFF.

This chain connects TRBV10-3 to TRBJ1-4; tentatively, D is TRBD1 (5 bases). In germline, CDR1 is ENHRY, CDR2 SYGVKD. The V end was cut by 5 bases, the J end by 8 bases, with 18 bases between. The CDR3 loop spans 15 amino acids. The DNA of the CDR3 is TGTGCCATCAGTAACTCGTTGGGGGGTAGGGAAAAACTGTTTTTT. This encodes CAISNSLGGREKLFF.

This chain uses TRBV7-2 with TRBJ2-7; 9 bases are shared with TRBD1. The germline gives CDR1 SGHTA, CDR2 FQGNSA. J gave up 6 bases and V 1 base, and 4 bases lay outside the gene matches. CDR3 length: 14 residues. Here the CDR3 reads CASSLETGGGEQYF. The CDR3 nucleotides are TGTGCCAGCAGCTTAGAAACAGGGGGCGGCGAGCAGTACTTC.

This chain joins TRBV6-6 and TRBJ1-1; D perhaps matches TRBD1 (5 bases). The germline CDR1 and CDR2 sequences are MNHNY and SVGAGI (reference sequence). V lost 4 bases to trimming and J lost 3 bases, with 15 bases between them. The CDR3 has 15 amino acids. CDR3 bases: TGTGCCAGCAGTTCTCGGGGGTTCTGGGACACTGAAGCTTTCTTT. It translates to CASSSRGFWDTEAFF.